This T cell receptor beta chain was identified in a study of T-cell reconstitution after alpha-beta-depleted transplantation in children. The study's findings and limits: Roughly two months post-transplant, alpha-beta T cells reportedly originated from several hundred graft clones that had expanded. When one year had passed after transplant, most T-cell counts and diversity came from newly produced T cells. Elevated TCRbeta diversity at day 60 was traced, in some patients, to surviving recipient T cells and thymic progenitors.

Unique molecular identifiers were used in preparing the TCRbeta library. TCRdb itself ran the PCR reads through MiXCR, one entry per CDR3 protein. The sample has around 960,000 distinct CDR3 sequences, about 30% seen once. This clonotype was detected once. The antigen is unknown. Germline V CDR1 and CDR2: SGHAT, FQNNGV. The CDR3 is made up of 14 amino acids. V lost 4 bases and J 4 bases, leaving 12 bases between the germline ends. The TCR sequence derives from a boy less than two years old who had a stem cell transplant for SCID, so the T cells may come from the graft donor. The chain has TRBV11-2 and TRBJ2-3, with TRBD2 as a possible D gene (6 bases). Sequences were derived from PBMCs, mostly from graft donor cells, sampled 360 days after TCRalphabeta/CD19-depleted stem cell transplant. The CDR3 sequence: CASSSTRTADTQYF. The CDR3 DNA sequence: TGTGCCAGCAGCTCGACTAGGACGGCAGATACGCAGTATTTT.